The 13 T cell receptor beta chains in this list originate from one sample, sequenced in a study of T-cell memory formation after mild COVID-19. Each CDR3 protein is one row after TCRdb ran MiXCR on the 5' RACE reads. The table shows around 440,000 distinct CDR3 sequences, with roughly 18% occurring only once. Sequencing was carried out using PBMCs or a T cell subset sorted from them (not recorded which). The receptors originated from an adult woman who had mild COVID-19 (a few samples of this study predate the infection). Cell type and time point are not known.

This clonotype was seen a few times. This chain joins TRBV20-1 and TRBJ1-4, with D possibly matching TRBD1 (6 bases). The V end was cut by 1 base, the J end by 7 bases, with 13 bases between. Germline V lookup: CDR1 DFQATT, CDR2 SNEGSKA (reference sequence). The CDR3 is 14 amino acids. The CDR3 coding sequence is TGCAGTGCTAGAGTCCGGGGGCGATCTGAAAAACTGTTTTTT. This translates into CSARVRGRSEKLFF.

This clonotype has more than one count but fewer than ten. The chain recombines TRBV15 with TRBJ1-1; TRBD1 matches 12 bases. Germline V gives CDR1 LNHNV, CDR2 YYDKDF (reference sequence). The CDR3 has 15 amino acids. V lost 4 bases, J lost 8 bases, and 8 bases stayed unmatched. This chain's CDR3 is CATSIRGQGAREAFF. As DNA, the CDR3 is TGTGCCACCAGCATTAGGGGACAGGGGGCGCGGGAAGCTTTCTTT. Full variable domain (outside the CDR3, taken from reference TRBV15 and TRBJ1-1): DAMVIQNPRYQVTQFGKPVTLSCSQTLNHNVMYWYQQKSSQAPKLLFHYYDKDFNNEADTPDNFQSRRPNTSFCFLDIRSPGLGDTAMYLCATSIRGQGAREAFFGQGTRLTVV.

The chain links TRBV19 to TRBJ2-7; the match to TRBD2 covers 7 bases. Per the germline V gene, CDR1 is LNHDA and CDR2 is SQIVND (reference sequence). The CDR3 extends over 12 amino acids. Germline trimming cut 7 bases from V and 6 bases from J; bases unmatched to any gene: 6. The CDR3 DNA reads as TGTGCCAGTAAATCGGGGGGACGCGAGCAGTACTTC. Its protein is CASKSGGREQYF.

At least ten counts were recorded for this clonotype. The chain recombines TRBV7-8 with TRBJ2-1, with a possible D match to TRBD1 (6 bases). The germline V gene has CDR1 SGHVS and CDR2 FQNEAQ. The ends were cut back, 2 bases at V and 1 base at J, with 15 bases in the middle. The CDR3 contains 17 residues. CDR3 in amino acids: CASSLPRMRGSYNEQFF. In nucleotides, the CDR3 is TGTGCCAGCAGCTTACCCCGAATGAGGGGGTCCTACAATGAGCAGTTCTTC.

The V gene is TRBV25-1, the J gene TRBJ2-7; D possibly uses TRBD1 or TRBD2 (5 bases each). Deletions cut 1 base from V and 9 bases from J, with 13 bases between. From germline, CDR1 is MGHDK and CDR2 SYGVNS. The CDR3 is 13 residues long. The CDR3 nucleotides read TGTGCCAGCAGTGAATGGGACGCGTCGGGGCAGTACTTC. It encodes CASSEWDASGQYF.

This clonotype was seen more than once but under ten times. This chain joins TRBV15 and TRBJ1-1; D gene unclear. The CDR3 is made up of 14 amino acids. Germline V gene sequence: CDR1 LNHNV, CDR2 YYDKDF (reference sequence). Trimming stripped 4 bases from V and 5 bases from J, with 14 bases between. CDR3 residues: CATSKAVVGTEAFF. The CDR3 nucleotides read TGTGCCACCAGCAAGGCGGTGGTGGGGACTGAAGCTTTCTTT.

This clonotype was counted between two and nine times. The chain carries TRBV5-1 and TRBJ2-5; weak D call: TRBD1 (7 bases). CDR3 length: 15 amino acids. V was pared by 4 bases and J by 2 bases, with 15 bases between. Germline CDR1 reads SGHRS; CDR2 reads YFSETQ. The CDR3 nucleotides are TGCGCCAGCAGCCCGGGGGACAGCCCACAAGAGACCCAGTACTTC. It yields the protein CASSPGDSPQETQYF.

The chain carries TRBV5-6 and TRBJ2-7; 12 bases fit TRBD2. V gave up 4 bases and J gave up 2 bases; unmatched junction bases: 10. CDR3 length: 17 amino acids. Germline values: CDR1 SGHDT, CDR2 YYEEEE. The CDR3 spells CASSPDRTSGIPYEQYF. The DNA of the CDR3 is TGTGCCAGCAGCCCGGACCGGACTAGCGGGATCCCCTACGAGCAGTACTTC. Based on the CDR3 plus reference TRBV5-6 and TRBJ2-7, the full variable domain is DAGVTQSPTHLIKTRGQQVTLRCSPKSGHDTVSWYQQALGQGPQFIFQYYEEEERQRGNFPDRFSGHQFPNYSSELNVNALLLGDSALYLCASSPDRTSGIPYEQYFGPGTRLTVT.

This sequence joins TRBV12-3 or TRBV12-4 and TRBJ1-1; 10 bases align to TRBD1. The CDR3 consists of 14 residues. After removal of 6 bases from V and 4 bases from J, the junction contained 5 bases not matched to a gene. CDR3 nucleotides: TGTGCCAGCAGGCTGACAGGGGGCATCACTGAAGCTTTCTTT. Amino acid sequence: CASRLTGGITEAFF.

In nucleotides, the CDR3 is TGCGCCAGCAGCTTGGGGGCCACAGGGCAAACTGAAGCTTTCTTT. It encodes CASSLGATGQTEAFF. This chain joins TRBV5-1 and TRBJ1-1; TRBD1 might be the D (6 bases). CDR1 SGHRS and CDR2 YFSETQ come from the germline V gene. The CDR3 extends over 15 amino acids. Trimming cost V 0 bases and J 5 bases, with 14 bases left between them. Variable domain in full (rest from reference TRBV5-1 and TRBJ1-1): KAGVTQTPRYLIKTRGQQVTLSCSPISGHRSVSWYQQTPGQGLQFLFEYFSETQRNKGNFPGRFSGRQFSNSRSEMNVSTLELGDSALYLCASSLGATGQTEAFFGQGTRLTVV.

Only a few counts were recorded for this clonotype. The V call is TRBV14, the J call TRBJ2-1, with D unresolved. The CDR3 length is 12 residues. Germline CDR1 reads SGHDN; CDR2 reads FVKESK. Trimming shortened V by 3 bases and J by 5 bases, and 5 bases separated the two germline ends. As DNA, the CDR3 is TGTGCCAGCAGCCAGTGGGACAATGAGCAGTTCTTC. The encoded protein is CASSQWDNEQFF.

This clonotype was picked up a small number of times. The rearrangement joins TRBV4-1 to TRBJ2-3, with TRBD2 matching over 7 bases. The CDR3 consists of 14 residues. J gave up 5 bases and V 1 base, and 3 bases lay outside the gene matches. From germline, CDR1 is MGHRA and CDR2 YSYEKL. The DNA of the CDR3 is TGCGCCAGCAGCCAAGGACTAGCCGTAGATACGCAGTATTTT. As protein: CASSQGLAVDTQYF.

V gene TRBV12-3 or TRBV12-4 combines with J gene TRBJ2-1; D call uncertain. This CDR3 spans 11 amino acids. The V and J ends lost 8 bases and 7 bases respectively, with 9 bases between them. CDR3 coding DNA: TGTGCCAGCTCTATTGGGAATGAGCAGTTCTTC. Its protein is CASSIGNEQFF.